The subject of this entry is one T cell receptor (beta chain). Method: immunoSEQ multiplex PCR; TCRdb's copy keeps in-frame clones and lacks some. The sample lists a few hundred thousand clones, about 86% occurring once. Germline loops: CDR1 SGHRS, CDR2 YFSETQ. Trimming removed 4 bases at V and 1 base at J, with 8 bases between. This CDR3 contains 13 residues. This sample stems from a study of blood T cell repertoires in COVID-19. The cohort comprised adults aged about 18 to 90 years residing in about 25 US areas. The receptor comes from a woman aged 40-49 years with acute COVID-19. The specimen was PBMCs or T cells enriched from blood (not recorded which). V usage is TRBV5-1 and J usage is TRBJ2-5; perhaps TRBD1 as D (6 bases). The CDR3 spells CASSQQGQETQYF. The DNA of the CDR3 is TGCGCCAGCAGCCAACAGGGCCAAGAGACCCAGTACTTC.